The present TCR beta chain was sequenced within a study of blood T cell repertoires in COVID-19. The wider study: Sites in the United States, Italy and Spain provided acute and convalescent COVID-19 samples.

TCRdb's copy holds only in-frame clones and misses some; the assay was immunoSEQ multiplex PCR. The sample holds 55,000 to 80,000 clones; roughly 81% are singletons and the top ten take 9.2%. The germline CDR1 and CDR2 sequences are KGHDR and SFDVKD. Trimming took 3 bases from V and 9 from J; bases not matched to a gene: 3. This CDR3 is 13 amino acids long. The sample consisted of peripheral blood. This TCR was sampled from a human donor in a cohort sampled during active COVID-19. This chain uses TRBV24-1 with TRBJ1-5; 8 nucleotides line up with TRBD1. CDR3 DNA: TGTGCCACCAGTGATGACAGGGGTTGGCCCCAGCATTTT. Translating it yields CATSDDRGWPQHF.